This TCR beta chain was identified during a study of monozygotic twins with cystic fibrosis (dated by TCRdb to about 2021). As for the study more broadly: Around 3.3 micrograms of fragmented DNA went through around 14 PCR cycles to produce barcoded libraries. TCR beta repertoires were compared within and between 16 monozygotic twin pairs with cystic fibrosis so that genetic influence on V and J gene usage could be assessed. Data for three of the twin pairs had already been reported earlier in a different context. Twins were ranked among 800 to 1,100 cohort participants for weight-for-height and FEVPerc (FEV1 disease centile) at the day of blood sampling. Ten female and six male twin pairs, aged roughly 2.0 to 36.4 years (median roughly 9 years) and mostly children and adolescents, were included in the cohort.

The twin pairs came from the European Cystic Fibrosis Twin and Sibling Study Cohort, which recruited patients from more than 150 CF clinics across 14 European countries. Both zygosity and CFTR genotype were checked in-house, and zygosity was tested with multiplex PCR across nine short tandem repeat loci. Peripheral blood was sampled from each twin, and clinical parameters were recorded on the day of blood sampling. Genomic DNA was isolated from peripheral blood cells with phenol/chloroform and kept in TE buffer at 4 degrees C. Notes on this clone: Its antigen is currently not known. No base quality values were provided; no much bigger clone lies one nucleotide off.

Following the manufacturer's instructions, the researchers used the immunoSEQ immune profiling system to amplify TCR beta CDR3 regions via multiplex PCR. An Illumina NextSeq system was used to carry out the sequencing. Regarding the original processing steps: Sequence data were processed on the immunoSEQ Analyzer platform, and clonality was calculated as the square root of Simpson's index of productive rearrangements. Similarity in V and J usage was quantified by Jensen-Shannon distance, and CDR3 generation probabilities were calculated with OLGA. The researchers looked up shared CDR3 sequences in the immuneACCESS database (August 2020) and in VDJdb (December 2020). Entries here come from immuneACCESS through TCRdb and include only in-frame sequences with V and J called. Some clones fail to appear in such tables; in the studies checked, an unresolved V gene covers under half of the shortfall, and the cause of the remainder is unknown. V, J and clone size are those of that table, while D and trimming were read from the DNA. Present in this sample are 14,000 to 15,000 clones, about 85% of which were seen just once. Around 1.1% of the sample is taken by the ten largest.

The research as a whole found: V gene usage was most similar to the co-twin in 13 of 16 pairs, and J usage was most similar to the co-twin in 8 of 16 pairs, which suggests genetic constraints. Significantly higher nucleotide-identical clonotype sharing was observed within monozygotic CF twin pairs than between unrelated CF individuals (P = 0.000026, Mann-Whitney). No association turned up between shared CDR3 numbers and age, concordance or disease severity, and the cohort was small. Simpson clonality was found to be generally low (median around 0.01), suggesting a naive-dominated repertoire, although higher clonality was observed in the most severely affected patients.

Sequencing input: blood. The receptor comes from a boy aged 5-17 years with cystic fibrosis.

For the CDR3, the sequence is CASSPPGLQETQYF. Read as DNA, the sequence is TGTGCCAGCAGCCCACCGGGACTCCAAGAGACCCAGTACTTC. The chain is made from TRBV7-2 and TRBJ2-5; a tentative D call is TRBD2 (6 bases match). V sheds 5 bases and J sheds 1 base, leaving 11 bases between their ends. Per the germline V gene, SGHTA is the CDR1 and FQGNSA is the CDR2. From its cysteine to its phenylalanine, the CDR3 spans 14 amino acids. Only CDR3 DNA is held: 42 bases, read in frame from base 1.